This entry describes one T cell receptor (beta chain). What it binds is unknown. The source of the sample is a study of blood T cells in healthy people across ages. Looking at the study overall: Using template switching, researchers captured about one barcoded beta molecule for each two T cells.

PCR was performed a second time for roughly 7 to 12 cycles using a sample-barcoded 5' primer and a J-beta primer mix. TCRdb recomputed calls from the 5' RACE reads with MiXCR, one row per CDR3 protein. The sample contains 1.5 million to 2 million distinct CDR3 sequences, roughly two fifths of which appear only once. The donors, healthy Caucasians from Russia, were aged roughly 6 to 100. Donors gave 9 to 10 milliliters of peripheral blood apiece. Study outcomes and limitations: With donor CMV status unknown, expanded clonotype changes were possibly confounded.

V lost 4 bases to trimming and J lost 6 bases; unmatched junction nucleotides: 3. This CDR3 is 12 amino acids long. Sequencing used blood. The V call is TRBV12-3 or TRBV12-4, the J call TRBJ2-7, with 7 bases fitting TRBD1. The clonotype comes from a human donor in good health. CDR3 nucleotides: TGTGCCAGCAGTTCGACAGGGACCGAGCAGTACTTC. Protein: CASSSTGTEQYF.